This T cell receptor (beta chain) derives from a study of Graves' ophthalmopathy and Graves' hyperthyroidism. Study information: The authors defined stable hyperthyroidism as no ophthalmopathy within 18 months of follow-up.

Amplification from RNA transcripts yielded the TCR beta CDR3 regions. HTBI primers were employed in first-round RT-PCR, then a second-round multiplex PCR followed. TCRdb itself ran the multiplex PCR reads through MiXCR, one entry per CDR3 protein. The table includes 500,000 to 700,000 distinct CDR3 sequences, 39% detected once. Turning to this clonotype: Its antigen remains unidentified.

Germline V gene lookup returns CDR1 SEHNR and CDR2 FQNEAQ (reference sequence). V lost 3 bases, J lost 3 bases, and 11 bases lay in between. The CDR3 extends over 15 amino acids. Regarding the study as a whole: Among thyroid clonotypes expanded above 0.001 frequency, most also appeared in blood.

The sequenced sample consisted of peripheral blood or thyroid tissue (not recorded which). The chain is built from TRBV7-9 and TRBJ2-2, with D perhaps being TRBD1 or TRBD2 (5 bases each). The TCR originated in an adult man with Graves' hyperthyroidism. The CDR3 is CASSFRDGYTGELFF. The CDR3 region has the DNA TGTGCCAGCAGCTTCCGGGACGGTTACACCGGGGAGCTGTTTTTT.